This T cell receptor (beta chain) emerged from a study of control samples from healthy donors and cancer patients. The CDR3 runs 17 residues. With 4 bases clipped from V and 4 bases from J, the junction kept 6 bases outside the gene matches. The germline CDR1 and CDR2 sequences are SGHNT and YYREEE (reference sequence). The method was immunoSEQ multiplex PCR; TCRdb's version includes in-frame clones alone and lacks a portion of them. The sample holds approximately 170,000 clones, around nine tenths seen once. The sample comprised blood. This chain joins TRBV5-4 and TRBJ2-1; 15 bases match TRBD2. This TCR was recovered from a woman aged 25 to 45 in good health. CDR3 loop: CASSPGLAGGPYNEQFF. The CDR3 bases are TGTGCCAGCAGCCCAGGACTAGCGGGAGGGCCTTACAATGAGCAGTTCTTC. Full variable domain (remainder filled in from reference TRBV5-4 and TRBJ2-1): ETGVTQSPTHLIKTRGQQVTLRCSSQSGHNTVSWYQQALGQGPQFIFQYYREEENGRGNFPPRFSGLQFPNYSSELNVNALELDDSALYLCASSPGLAGGPYNEQFFGPGTRLTVL.